Detailed here is one T cell receptor (beta chain). The count of this clonotype is one. No antigen is known for it. Base qualities are not provided; no much larger clone lies one nucleotide away. A single read is weak support. Trimming removed 8 bases from V and 5 bases from J, leaving 10 bases between the germline ends. The germline V gene encodes CDR1 MNHEY and CDR2 SMNVEV (reference sequence). The CDR3 holds 12 amino acids from the cysteine to the phenylalanine. The CDR3 DNA has 36 bases and is translated from base 1. RNA was extracted with the RNeasy kit and 0.5 to 1 ug was reverse transcribed using random hexamers. The immunoSEQ multiplex PCR assay, which covers 54 Vbeta and 13 Jbeta segments, was used to amplify TCR beta CDR3 regions. To correct PCR amplification bias, a synthetic template baseline was used for both primer optimization and computational correction. As for how the authors treated the data: Only productive sequences were kept, with reads annotated to V, D and J genes according to IMGT and analyzed in immunoSEQ Analyzer. Clonality was calculated as one minus the Shannon entropy normalized by log2 of the number of productive unique sequences. Public and private clones were assessed among the 100 most prevalent clones of each patient and control. Clones were defined as Susac-specific when absent from the healthy and MS cohorts, from about a thousand published viral clones and from other ImmuneACCESS disease sequences. Clones were called with MiXCR by TCRdb after fastp trimmed the public reads at Q25, and only in-frame beta chains were retained. Every distinct CDR3 protein forms one entry, paired with its most common genes and DNA. Here the V and J calls rest on TCRdb's processing, not on the authors' analysis. A total of about 120,000 distinct CDR3 sequences appear in this sample, over 85% of them only once. Clones ranked in the top ten supply 0.21% of the sample.

Peripheral blood CD8+ and CD4+ T cells from healthy donors, Susac syndrome patients and multiple sclerosis patients were profiled by high-throughput TCR beta sequencing. The Susac syndrome patients fulfilled recently defined diagnostic criteria for definite or probable disease. CD8+ TEMRA cells were enriched by FACS, while bulk CD8+ and CD4+ T cells were purified by magnetic negative isolation. Blood was collected in EDTA tubes and processed within 24 hours, with PBMCs isolated through density gradient centrifugation. PBMCs intended for TCR sequencing were cryopreserved in liquid nitrogen and were subsequently thawed in a 37 degrees C water bath. The sorted or isolated CD4+, CD8+ and CD8+ TEMRA cells had a purity of 90% or higher. The sample originates from a study of CD8 T cells in Susac syndrome (dated by TCRdb to the late 2010s). With regard to the full study: Of the Susac syndrome patients who were sequenced, six had clinically active disease and roughly 8 were in clinical remission. The clonality of the CD8+ T cell repertoire was compared across 11 to 12 healthy donors, some 14 Susac syndrome patients and around 16 multiple sclerosis patients. Repertoire sequencing was used to test whether CD8+ T cell activation and differentiation in Susac syndrome was antigen driven. Susac syndrome patients were therapy-naive, on corticosteroids (some also receiving IVIg), or on IVIg alone at blood withdrawal. Points the paper makes about the study in general: Clonal expansion was seen in Susac syndrome CD8+ repertoires, peaking in CD8+ TEMRA cells and being greater in clinically active patients than in remitting ones. The number of individuals in the TCR sequencing and HLA analysis was acknowledged as relatively small. In the total CD8+ and CD8+ TEMRA repertoires, around 17 and five Susac-specific public clones, respectively, were identified.

This clonotype was sampled from a human donor with Susac syndrome. Material for sequencing was CD8+ T cells from PBMCs. This receptor chain uses TRBV27 and TRBJ2-1; the D gene is tentatively TRBD1 or TRBD2, each matching 5 bases. The CDR3 corresponds to CASWGTNNEQFF. The DNA sequence is given as TGTGCCAGCTGGGGGACCAACAATGAGCAGTTCTTC.